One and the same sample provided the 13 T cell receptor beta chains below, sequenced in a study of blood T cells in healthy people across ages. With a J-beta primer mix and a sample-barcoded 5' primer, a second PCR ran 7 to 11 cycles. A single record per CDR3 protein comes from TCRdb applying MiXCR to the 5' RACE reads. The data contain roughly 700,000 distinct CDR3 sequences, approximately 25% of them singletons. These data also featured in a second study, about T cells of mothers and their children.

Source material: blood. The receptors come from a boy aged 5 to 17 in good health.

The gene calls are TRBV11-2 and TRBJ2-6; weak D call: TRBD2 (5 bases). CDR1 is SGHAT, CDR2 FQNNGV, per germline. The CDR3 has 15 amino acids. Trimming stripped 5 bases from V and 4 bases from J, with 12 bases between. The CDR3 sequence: CASSTTTGGANVLTF. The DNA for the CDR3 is TGTGCCAGCAGCACAACCACGGGGGGGGCCAACGTCCTGACTTTC.

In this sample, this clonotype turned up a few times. The CDR3 bases are TGTGCCAGCAGCGACCGGGACTTCCAAGAGACCCAGTACTTC. Amino acid sequence: CASSDRDFQETQYF. J is TRBJ2-5 and V is TRBV7-9, with D possibly matching TRBD2 (6 bases). CDR3 length: 14 amino acids. Trimming cost V 5 bases and J 1 base, with 11 bases left between them. Germline V lookup: CDR1 SEHNR, CDR2 FQNEAQ (reference sequence). Variable domain in full (rest from reference TRBV7-9 and TRBJ2-5): DTGVSQNPRHKITKRGQNVTFRCDPISEHNRLYWYRQTLGQGPEFLTYFQNEAQLEKSRLLSDRFSAERPKGSFSTLEIQRTEQGDSAMYLCASSDRDFQETQYFGPGTRLLVL.

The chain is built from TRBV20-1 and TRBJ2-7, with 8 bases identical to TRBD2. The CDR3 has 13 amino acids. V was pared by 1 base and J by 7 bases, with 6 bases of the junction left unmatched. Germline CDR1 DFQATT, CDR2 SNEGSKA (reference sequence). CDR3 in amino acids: CSARGGLAEEQYF. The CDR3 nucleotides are TGCAGTGCTAGAGGTGGACTAGCTGAAGAGCAGTACTTC.

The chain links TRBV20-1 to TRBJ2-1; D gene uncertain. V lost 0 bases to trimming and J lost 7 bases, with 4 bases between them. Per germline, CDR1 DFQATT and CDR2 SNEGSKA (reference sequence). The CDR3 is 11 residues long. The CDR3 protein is CSARDRNEQFF. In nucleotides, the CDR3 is TGCAGTGCTAGAGATAGGAATGAGCAGTTCTTC.

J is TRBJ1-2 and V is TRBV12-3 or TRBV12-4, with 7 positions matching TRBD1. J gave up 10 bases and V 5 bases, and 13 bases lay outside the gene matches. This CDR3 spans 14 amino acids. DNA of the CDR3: TGTGCCAGCAGTGCGGACAGGATTCTTTCTGTCTACACCTTC. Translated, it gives CASSADRILSVYTF.

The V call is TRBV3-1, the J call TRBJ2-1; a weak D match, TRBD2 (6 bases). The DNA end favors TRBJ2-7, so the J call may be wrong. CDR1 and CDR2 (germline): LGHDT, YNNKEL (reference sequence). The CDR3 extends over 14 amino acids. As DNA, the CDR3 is TGTGCCAGCAGCCCCCCTAGCGCAACCTACGAGCAGTACTTC. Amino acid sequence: CASSPPSATYEQYF.

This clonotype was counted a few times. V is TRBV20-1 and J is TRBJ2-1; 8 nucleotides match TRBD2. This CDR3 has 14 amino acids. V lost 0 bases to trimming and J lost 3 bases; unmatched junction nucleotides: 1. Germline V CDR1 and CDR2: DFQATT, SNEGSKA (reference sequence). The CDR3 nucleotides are TGCAGTGCTAGAGACAGCGGGAGCTACAATGAGCAGTTCTTC. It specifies CSARDSGSYNEQFF.

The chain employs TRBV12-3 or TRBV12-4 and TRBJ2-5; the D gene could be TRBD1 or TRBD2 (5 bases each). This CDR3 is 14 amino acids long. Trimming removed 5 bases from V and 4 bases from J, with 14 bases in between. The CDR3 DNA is TGTGCCAGCAGTCCCGGGACCCTTCTAGAGACCCAGTACTTC. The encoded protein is CASSPGTLLETQYF.

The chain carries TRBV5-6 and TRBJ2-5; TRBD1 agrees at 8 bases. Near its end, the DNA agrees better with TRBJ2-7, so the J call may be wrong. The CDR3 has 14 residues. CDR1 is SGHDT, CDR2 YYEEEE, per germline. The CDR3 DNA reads TGTGCCAGCAGCTTTCCGGGACAGGAATACGAGCAGTACTTC. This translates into CASSFPGQEYEQYF.

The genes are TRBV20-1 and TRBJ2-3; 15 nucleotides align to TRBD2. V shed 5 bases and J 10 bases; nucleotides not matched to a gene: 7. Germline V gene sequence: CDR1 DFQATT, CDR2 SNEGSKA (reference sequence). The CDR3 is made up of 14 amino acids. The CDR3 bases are TGCAGTGCTTCATCGGGACTAGCGGGAGGACCGCAGTATTTT. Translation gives CSASSGLAGGPQYF.

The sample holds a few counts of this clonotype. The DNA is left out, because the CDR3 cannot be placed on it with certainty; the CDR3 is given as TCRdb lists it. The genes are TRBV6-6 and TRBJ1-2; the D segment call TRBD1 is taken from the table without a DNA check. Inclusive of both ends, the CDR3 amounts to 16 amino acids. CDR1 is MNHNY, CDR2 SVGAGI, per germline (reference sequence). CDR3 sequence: CASSYSSGRGDYGYTF.

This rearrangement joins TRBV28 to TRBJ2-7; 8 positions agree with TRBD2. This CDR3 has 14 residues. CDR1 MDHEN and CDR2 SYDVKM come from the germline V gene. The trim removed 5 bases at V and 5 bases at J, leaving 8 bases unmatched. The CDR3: CASSIPGGVDEQYF. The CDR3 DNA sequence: TGTGCCAGCAGTATCCCCGGGGGGGTCGACGAGCAGTACTTC.

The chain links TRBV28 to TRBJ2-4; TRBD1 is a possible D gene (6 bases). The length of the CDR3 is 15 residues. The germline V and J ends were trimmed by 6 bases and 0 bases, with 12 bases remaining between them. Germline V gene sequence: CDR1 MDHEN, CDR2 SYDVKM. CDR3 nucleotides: TGTGCCAGCAGACGCGACAGGTCAGCCAAAAACATTCAGTACTTC. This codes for CASRRDRSAKNIQYF.